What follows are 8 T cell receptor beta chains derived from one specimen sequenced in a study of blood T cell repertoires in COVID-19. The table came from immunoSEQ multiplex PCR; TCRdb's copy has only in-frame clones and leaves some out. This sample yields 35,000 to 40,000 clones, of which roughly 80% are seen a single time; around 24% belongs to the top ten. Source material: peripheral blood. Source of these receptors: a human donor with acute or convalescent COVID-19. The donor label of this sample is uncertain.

CDR3 sequence (DNA): TGTGCCAGTAGTAAGGGGACAGCCTACGAGCAGTACTTC. Protein: CASSKGTAYEQYF. This chain joins TRBV19 and TRBJ2-7, with 7 bases fitting TRBD1. With 4 bases clipped from V and 2 bases from J, the junction kept 2 bases outside the gene matches. Germline V CDR1 and CDR2: LNHDA, SQIVND (reference sequence). This CDR3 is built from 13 residues.

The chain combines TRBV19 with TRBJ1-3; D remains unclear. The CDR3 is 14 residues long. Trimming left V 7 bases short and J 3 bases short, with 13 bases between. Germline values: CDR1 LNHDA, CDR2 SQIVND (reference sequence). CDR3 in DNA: TGTGCCAGTAAGGAGGACCGAAATGGAAACACCATATATTTT. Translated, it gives CASKEDRNGNTIYF. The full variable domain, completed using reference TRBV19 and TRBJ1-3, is DGGITQSPKYLFRKEGQNVTLSCEQNLNHDAMYWYRQDPGQGLRLIYYSQIVNDFQKGDIAEGYSVSREKKESFPLTVTSAQKNPTAFYLCASKEDRNGNTIYFGEGSWLTVV.

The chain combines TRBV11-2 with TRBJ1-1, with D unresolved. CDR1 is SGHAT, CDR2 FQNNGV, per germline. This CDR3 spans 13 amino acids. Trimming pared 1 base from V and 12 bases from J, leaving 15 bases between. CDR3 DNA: TGTGCCAGCAGCTTAGTGAGGTCGCGGTTTCCTTTCTTT. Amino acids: CASSLVRSRFPFF.

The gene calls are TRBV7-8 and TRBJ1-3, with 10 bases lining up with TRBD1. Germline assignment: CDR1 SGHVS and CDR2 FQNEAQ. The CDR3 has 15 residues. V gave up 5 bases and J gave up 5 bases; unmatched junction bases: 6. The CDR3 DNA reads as TGTGCCAGCAGCCCCGGACAGGGGGGTAGAAACACCATATATTTT. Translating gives CASSPGQGGRNTIYF.

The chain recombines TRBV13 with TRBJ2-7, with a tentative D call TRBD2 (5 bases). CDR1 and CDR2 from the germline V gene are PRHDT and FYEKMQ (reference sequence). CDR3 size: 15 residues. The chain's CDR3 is CGGDEKGFDRGEQYF. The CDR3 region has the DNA TGTGGGGGTGATGAAAAAGGGTTTGACCGGGGCGAGCAGTACTTC.

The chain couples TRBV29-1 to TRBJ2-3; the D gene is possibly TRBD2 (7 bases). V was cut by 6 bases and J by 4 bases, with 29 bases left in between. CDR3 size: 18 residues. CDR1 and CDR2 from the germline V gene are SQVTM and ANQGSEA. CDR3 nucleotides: TGCAGCGTCGCAGGGGAAGTTTTCGGGACTACCTTTCCAGATACGCAGTATTTT. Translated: CSVAGEVFGTTFPDTQYF.

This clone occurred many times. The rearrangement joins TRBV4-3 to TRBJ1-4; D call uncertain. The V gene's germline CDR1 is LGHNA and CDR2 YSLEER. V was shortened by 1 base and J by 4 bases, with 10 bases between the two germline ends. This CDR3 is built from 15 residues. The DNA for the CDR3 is TGCGCCAGCAGCCAAGGTGGAGGCAATAATGAAAAACTGTTTTTT. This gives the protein CASSQGGGNNEKLFF.

CDR3 nucleotide sequence: TGTGCCAGCAGCCAAGATCCCCGCTACGAGCAGTACTTC. This translates into CASSQDPRYEQYF. The chain couples TRBV14 to TRBJ2-7; D is uncertain. V was cut by 0 bases and J by 3 bases, with 6 bases left in between. Germline lookup yields CDR1 SGHDN and CDR2 FVKESK. CDR3 length equals 13 residues.